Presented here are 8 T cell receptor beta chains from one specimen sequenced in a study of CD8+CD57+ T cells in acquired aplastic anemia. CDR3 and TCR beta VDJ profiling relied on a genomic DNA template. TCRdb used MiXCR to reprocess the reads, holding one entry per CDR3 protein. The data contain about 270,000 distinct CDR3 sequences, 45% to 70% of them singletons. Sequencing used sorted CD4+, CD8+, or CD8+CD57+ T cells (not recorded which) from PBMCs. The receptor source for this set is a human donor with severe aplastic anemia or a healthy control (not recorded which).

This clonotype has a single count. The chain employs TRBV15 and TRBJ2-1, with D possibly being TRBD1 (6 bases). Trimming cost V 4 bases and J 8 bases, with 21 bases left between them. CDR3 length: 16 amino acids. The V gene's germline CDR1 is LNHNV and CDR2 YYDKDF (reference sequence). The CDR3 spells CATSTDPGTSGHEQFF. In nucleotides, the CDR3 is TGTGCCACCAGCACGGACCCAGGGACATCCGGTCATGAGCAGTTCTTC.

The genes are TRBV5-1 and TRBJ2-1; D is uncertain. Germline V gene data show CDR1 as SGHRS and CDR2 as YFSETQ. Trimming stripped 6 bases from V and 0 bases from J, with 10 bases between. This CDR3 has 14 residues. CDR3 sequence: CASTDRSSYNEQFF. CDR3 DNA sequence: TGCGCCAGCACGGATCGGAGCTCCTACAATGAGCAGTTCTTC.

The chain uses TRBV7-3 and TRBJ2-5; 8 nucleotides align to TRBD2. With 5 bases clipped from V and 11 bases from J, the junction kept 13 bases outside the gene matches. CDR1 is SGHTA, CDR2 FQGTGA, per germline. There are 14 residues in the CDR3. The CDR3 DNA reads TGTGCCAGCAGCACCGGGGGGGCAGGAGATACGCAGTACTTC. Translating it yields CASSTGGAGDTQYF.

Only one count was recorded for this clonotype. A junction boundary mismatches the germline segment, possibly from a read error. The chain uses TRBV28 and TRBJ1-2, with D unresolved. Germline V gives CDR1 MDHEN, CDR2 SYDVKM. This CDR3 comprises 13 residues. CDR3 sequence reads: CASSEDLEGGYAF. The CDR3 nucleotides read TGTGCCAGCAGTGAGGACCTTGAAGGAGGCTACGCCTTC.

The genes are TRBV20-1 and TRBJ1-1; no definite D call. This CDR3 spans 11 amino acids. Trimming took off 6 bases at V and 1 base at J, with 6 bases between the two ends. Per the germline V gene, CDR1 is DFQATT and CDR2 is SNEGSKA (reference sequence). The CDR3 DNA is TGCAGTGCGGACGGGAACACTGAAGCTTTCTTT. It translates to CSADGNTEAFF.

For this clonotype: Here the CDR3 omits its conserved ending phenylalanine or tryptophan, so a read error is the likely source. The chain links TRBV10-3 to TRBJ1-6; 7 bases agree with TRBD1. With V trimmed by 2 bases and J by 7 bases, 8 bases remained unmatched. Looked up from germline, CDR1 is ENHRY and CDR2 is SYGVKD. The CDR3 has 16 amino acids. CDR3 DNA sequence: TGTGCCATCAGTGAGGCGAAGACAGGGAACAATTCACCCCTCCACCTT. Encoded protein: CAISEAKTGNNSPLHL.

CDR3 DNA: TGTGCCAGCAGCCAAGGGGACCCCGGAGGCTATGGCTACACCTTC. It encodes CASSQGDPGGYGYTF. The chain combines TRBV11-3 with TRBJ1-2, with D possibly being TRBD1 (5 bases). Germline V gene data show CDR1 as SGHNT and CDR2 as YENEEA. Trimming removed 5 bases from V and 4 bases from J, with 17 bases in between. The length of the CDR3 is 15 residues. Complete variable domain (other parts from reference TRBV11-3 and TRBJ1-2): EAGVVQSPRYKIIEKKQPVAFWCNPISGHNTLYWYLQNLGQGPELLIRYENEEAVDDSQLPKDRFSAERLKGVDSTLKIQPAELGDSAVYLCASSQGDPGGYGYTFGSGTRLTVV.

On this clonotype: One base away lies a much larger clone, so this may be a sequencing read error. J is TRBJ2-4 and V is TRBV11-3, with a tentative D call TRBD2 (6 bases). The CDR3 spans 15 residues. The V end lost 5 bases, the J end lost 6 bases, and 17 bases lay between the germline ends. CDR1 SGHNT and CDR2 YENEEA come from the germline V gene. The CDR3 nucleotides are TGTGCCAGCAGCACCTCGGGGGACCGACGAAACATTCAGTACTTC. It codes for CASSTSGDRRNIQYF.